This T cell receptor beta chain was identified during a study of T cell responses to AZD1222 COVID-19 vaccine. Libraries were prepared by immunoSEQ multiplex PCR; TCRdb keeps only in-frame clonotypes and omits some of them. The sample yields under 150,000 clones, over 90% seen once. CDR1 is MGHRA, CDR2 YSYEKL, per germline. The CDR3 covers 13 residues. V was cut by 4 bases and J by 5 bases, with 8 bases left in between. The origin of this receptor is an adult in good health. The chain employs TRBV4-1 and TRBJ1-4; D is perhaps TRBD1 (5 bases). Sample: peripheral blood, taken on day 0 of AZD1222 vaccination. The CDR3 nucleotides are TGCGCCAGCAGCCCCCAGGGCAATGAAAAACTGTTTTTT. Translating it yields CASSPQGNEKLFF.